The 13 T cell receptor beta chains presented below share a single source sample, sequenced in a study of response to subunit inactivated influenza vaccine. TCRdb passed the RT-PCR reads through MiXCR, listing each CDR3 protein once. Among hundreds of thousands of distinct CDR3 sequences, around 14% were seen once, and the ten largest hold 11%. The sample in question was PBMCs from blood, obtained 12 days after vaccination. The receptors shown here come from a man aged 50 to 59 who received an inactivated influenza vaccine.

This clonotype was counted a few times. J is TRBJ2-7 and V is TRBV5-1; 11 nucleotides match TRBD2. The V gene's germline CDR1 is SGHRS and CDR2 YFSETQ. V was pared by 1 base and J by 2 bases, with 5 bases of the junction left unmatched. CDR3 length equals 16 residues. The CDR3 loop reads CASSLLAGGLTYEQYF. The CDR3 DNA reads TGCGCCAGCAGCTTGCTAGCGGGGGGCTTAACCTACGAGCAGTACTTC. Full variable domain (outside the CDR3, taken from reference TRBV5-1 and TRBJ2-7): KAGVTQTPRYLIKTRGQQVTLSCSPISGHRSVSWYQQTPGQGLQFLFEYFSETQRNKGNFPGRFSGRQFSNSRSEMNVSTLELGDSALYLCASSLLAGGLTYEQYFGPGTRLTVT.

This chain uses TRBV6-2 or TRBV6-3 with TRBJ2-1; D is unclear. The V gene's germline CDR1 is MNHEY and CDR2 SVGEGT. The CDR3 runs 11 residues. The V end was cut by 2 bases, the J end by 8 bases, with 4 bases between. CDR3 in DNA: TGTGCCAGCAGTTACCGATATGAGCAGTTCTTC. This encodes CASSYRYEQFF.

The DNA of the CDR3 is TGCAGTGCCACAGAATTAGGTCGGGCTAGCGGGAGAGTTGAGCAGTTCTTC. It codes for CSATELGRASGRVEQFF. The J gene is TRBJ2-1, the V gene TRBV20-1, with TRBD2 matching over 10 bases. The CDR3 length is 17 residues. In germline, CDR1 is DFQATT, CDR2 SNEGSKA (reference sequence). V gave up 6 bases and J gave up 9 bases; unmatched junction bases: 20.

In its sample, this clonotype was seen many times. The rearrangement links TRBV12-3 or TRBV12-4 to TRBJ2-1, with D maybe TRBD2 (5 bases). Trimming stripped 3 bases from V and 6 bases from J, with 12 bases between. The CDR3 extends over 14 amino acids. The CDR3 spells CASSFGWGVNEQFF. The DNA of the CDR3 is TGTGCCAGCAGTTTCGGTTGGGGAGTCAATGAGCAGTTCTTC.

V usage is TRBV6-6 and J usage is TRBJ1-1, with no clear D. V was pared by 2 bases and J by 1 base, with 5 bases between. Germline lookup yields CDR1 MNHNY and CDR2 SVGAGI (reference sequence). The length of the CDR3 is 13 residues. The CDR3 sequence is CASSYTENTEAFF. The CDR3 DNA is TGTGCCAGCAGTTACACGGAGAACACTGAAGCTTTCTTT.

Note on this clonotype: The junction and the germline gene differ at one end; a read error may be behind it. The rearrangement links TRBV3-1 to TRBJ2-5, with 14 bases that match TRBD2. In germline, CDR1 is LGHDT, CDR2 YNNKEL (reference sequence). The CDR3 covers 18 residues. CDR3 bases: TGTGCCAGCAGCCAGTTGGGACTAGCGGGAGTGGGTCGAGAGGCCCAGTACTTC. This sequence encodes CASSQLGLAGVGREAQYF.

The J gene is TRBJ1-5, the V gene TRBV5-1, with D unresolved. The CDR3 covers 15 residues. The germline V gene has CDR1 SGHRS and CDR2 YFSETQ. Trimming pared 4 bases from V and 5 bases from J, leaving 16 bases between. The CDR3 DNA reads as TGCGCCAGCAGCGCAAGTTGGGGTGGGGATCAGCCCCAGCATTTT. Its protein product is CASSASWGGDQPQHF.

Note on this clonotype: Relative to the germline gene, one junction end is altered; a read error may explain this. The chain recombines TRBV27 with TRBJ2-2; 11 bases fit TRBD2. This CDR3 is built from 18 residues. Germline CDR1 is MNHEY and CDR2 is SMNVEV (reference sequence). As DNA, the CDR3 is TGTGCCAGCAGTTTATCGGCTAGCGGGAGGAGACGCACCGGGGAGGTGTTTTTT. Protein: CASSLSASGRRRTGEVFF.

CDR3 residues: CASSLDLSRRGNEQFF. The CDR3, as DNA: TGTGCCAGCAGCTTAGACTTGTCAAGGCGGGGGAATGAGCAGTTCTTC. This chain connects TRBV7-9 to TRBJ2-1, with TRBD2 identical over 7 bases. With V trimmed by 1 base and J by 7 bases, 10 bases remained unmatched. Germline V gene sequence: CDR1 SEHNR, CDR2 FQNEAQ (reference sequence). The CDR3 is 16 amino acids.

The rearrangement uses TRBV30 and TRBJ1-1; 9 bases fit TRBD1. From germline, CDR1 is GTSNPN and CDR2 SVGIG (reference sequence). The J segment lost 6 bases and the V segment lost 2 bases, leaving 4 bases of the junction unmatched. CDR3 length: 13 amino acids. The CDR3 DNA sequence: TGTGCCTGGAGTTTGACAGGGGGTGCTGAAGCTTTCTTT. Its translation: CAWSLTGGAEAFF.

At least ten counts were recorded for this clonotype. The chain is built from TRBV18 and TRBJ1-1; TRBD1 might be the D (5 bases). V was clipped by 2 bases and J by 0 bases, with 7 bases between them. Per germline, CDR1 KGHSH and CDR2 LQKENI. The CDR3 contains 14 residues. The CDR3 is CASSPTQVNTEAFF. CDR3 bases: TGTGCCAGCTCACCAACACAGGTGAACACTGAAGCTTTCTTT.

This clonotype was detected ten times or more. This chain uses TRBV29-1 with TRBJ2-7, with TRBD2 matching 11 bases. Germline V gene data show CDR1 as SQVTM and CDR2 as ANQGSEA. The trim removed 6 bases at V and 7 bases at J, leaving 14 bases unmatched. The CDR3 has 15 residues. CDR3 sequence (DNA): TGCAGCGTCCGCCCGGGAACTAGCGGGAGTCAAGAGCAGTACTTC. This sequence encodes CSVRPGTSGSQEQYF.

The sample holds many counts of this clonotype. In DNA form, the CDR3 reads TGTGCCAGCAGGTTCCGGCCAGGCGGAGGGGGCTTTACAGATACGCAGTATTTT. Protein: CASRFRPGGGGFTDTQYF. V gene TRBV6-1 combines with J gene TRBJ2-3; TRBD1 might be the D (7 bases). The CDR3 is 18 amino acids. V lost 6 bases to trimming and J lost 3 bases, with 25 bases between them. Per germline, CDR1 MNHNS and CDR2 SASEGT.